Listed below are T cell receptor beta chains from one sample, sequenced in a study of breast tumors, draining lymph nodes, adjacent tissues. TCRdb itself ran the multiplex PCR reads through MiXCR, one entry per CDR3 protein. Of tens of thousands of distinct CDR3 sequences listed, approximately 30% are singletons. The sequenced material came from axillary lymph node tissue. Source of these receptors: a female donor with breast cancer. Some clones in this sample may be carry-over from other donors' samples. The conserved cysteine and the conserved F or W are not part of the CDR3 here. The order of the fields is CDR3 protein, V gene.

ASSLDNSPLH	TRBV7-9
ASSQTNDRRGEKLF	TRBV7-8
ASSYGTGYSTDTQY	TRBV6-5
ASSQEARGSEAF	TRBV4-3
ASSLGTVNSPLH	TRBV11-3
ASSRRTGPMNTEAF	TRBV12-3/TRBV12-4
ASSSRQGASYEQY	TRBV7-6
ASSYISSGRGTGELF	TRBV6-5
ASSLIWAGALLNGYT	TRBV11-2
AWGTGQTYEQY	TRBV30
ASKRGAGANVLT	TRBV6-2/TRBV6-3
ASTQTGEFYGYT	TRBV19
ASSYSGTGGYEQY	TRBV6-2/TRBV6-3
ASSFRGPGNQPQH	TRBV5-6
ASSFQVGGEQY	TRBV7-2
ASSQDSVNEQF	TRBV4-3
ATSEGGYSSNEQF	TRBV24-1
ASSSGPGSYDQY	TRBV9
SARDLTGEGPYNEQF	TRBV20-1
SASDGKGYLGNSPLH	TRBV20-1
ASSPFMGTSYYEQY	TRBV6-4
ASRGSGLNEQF	TRBV19
ASSEGVVQLPSSGNTIY	TRBV6-1
ASSFGPSATQKETQS	TRBV19
SVGDWAADTQY	TRBV29-1
ATSGTGGGGGAQY	TRBV24-1
ASSRVSGGGDIQY	TRBV7-9
AWRPQTARSRGAV	TRBV30
ASSDGTGNSPLH	TRBV2
ASSPTGGTGELF	TRBV27
SADPISGTTSLSYNEQF	TRBV20-1
ATSVRYTGELF	TRBV24-1
ASSFGQAISYGHT	TRBV5-6
ASSFAGSTGELF	TRBV7-3
ASSSGAGNTEAF	TRBV7-6
ARREATRENYGYT	TRBV10-1
SARVTSGPVH	TRBV20-1
SVGDTRRYGYT	TRBV29-1
ASSGDTNSPLH	TRBV10-2
SARDQVEQY	TRBV20-1
ATGASRAGANVLT	TRBV24-1